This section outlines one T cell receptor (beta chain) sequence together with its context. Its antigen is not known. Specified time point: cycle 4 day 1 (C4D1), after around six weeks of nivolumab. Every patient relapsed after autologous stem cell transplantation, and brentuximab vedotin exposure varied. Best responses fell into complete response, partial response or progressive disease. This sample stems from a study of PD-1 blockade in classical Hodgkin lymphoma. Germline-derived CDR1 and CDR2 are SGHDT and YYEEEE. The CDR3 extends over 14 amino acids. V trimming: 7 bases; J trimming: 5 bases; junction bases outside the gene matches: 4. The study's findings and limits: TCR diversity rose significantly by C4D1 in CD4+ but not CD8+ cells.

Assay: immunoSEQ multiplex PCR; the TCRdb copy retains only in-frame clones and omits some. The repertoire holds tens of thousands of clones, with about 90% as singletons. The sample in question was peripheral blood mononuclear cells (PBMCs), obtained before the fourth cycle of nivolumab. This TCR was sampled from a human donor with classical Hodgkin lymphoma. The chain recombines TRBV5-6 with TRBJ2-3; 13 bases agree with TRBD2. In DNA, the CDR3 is TGTGCCAGCGGGACTAGCGGGGACGGAGATACGCAGTATTTT. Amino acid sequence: CASGTSGDGDTQYF.